The rows below give T cell receptor beta chains drawn from one sample of a study of blood T cell repertoires in COVID-19. Only in-frame clones appear in the TCRdb table, and some are missing; sequencing was by immunoSEQ multiplex PCR. Of more than 85,000 clones in the sample, around 90% are singletons; the top ten hold around 4%. Sequencing was done on a sample of peripheral blood. These receptors originate from a human donor with COVID-19, enrolled during active disease. The donor label of this sample is uncertain. CDR3s include the opening cysteine and the closing phenylalanine or tryptophan. The order of the fields is J gene, V gene, clone size, D gene, CDR3 length, CDR3 DNA, CDR3 protein. A D gene is named only where the DNA matches it firmly. A clone size is listed for some rows: how often the clone was seen (once, few, many), or a class if it is expanded.

j_call: TRBJ2-1
v_call: TRBV19
clone_size: NA
d_call: TRBD1
cdr3_length: 15
cdr3_nt: TGTGCCAGTAGTTTCCAGGGGGAATCCTACAATGAGCAGTTCTTC
cdr3_aa: CASSFQGESYNEQFF

j_call: TRBJ2-3
v_call: TRBV19
clone_size: NA
d_call: NA
cdr3_length: 14
cdr3_nt: TGTGCCAGTAGCACGGACTCGAGCAAAGATACGCAGTATTTT
cdr3_aa: CASSTDSSKDTQYF

j_call: TRBJ1-2
v_call: TRBV19
clone_size: NA
d_call: NA
cdr3_length: 12
cdr3_nt: TGTGCCAGTAGTGTGGACTTACTTGGCTACACCTTC
cdr3_aa: CASSVDLLGYTF

j_call: TRBJ2-1
v_call: TRBV2
clone_size: NA
d_call: NA
cdr3_length: 14
cdr3_nt: TGTGCCAGCACCACCGACAGGGAGGCTAATGAGCAGTTCTTC
cdr3_aa: CASTTDREANEQFF

j_call: TRBJ1-6
v_call: TRBV4-1
clone_size: NA
d_call: NA
cdr3_length: 18
cdr3_nt: TGCGCCAGCAGCCAAGGATTGTCCGACGGGGGTAGGAATTCACCCCTCCACTTT
cdr3_aa: CASSQGLSDGGRNSPLHF

j_call: TRBJ1-1
v_call: TRBV5-1
clone_size: once
d_call: TRBD1
cdr3_length: 16
cdr3_nt: TGCGCCAGCAGCTTGGCCTGGGGGACAGGGGTGCCTGAAGCTTTCTTT
cdr3_aa: CASSLAWGTGVPEAFF

j_call: TRBJ2-3
v_call: TRBV6-1
clone_size: NA
d_call: NA
cdr3_length: 17
cdr3_nt: TGTGCCAGCAGTGACCCCACCCTTGGCGGCGGCACAGATACGCAGTATTTT
cdr3_aa: CASSDPTLGGGTDTQYF

j_call: TRBJ2-7
v_call: TRBV19
clone_size: NA
d_call: TRBD1
cdr3_length: 15
cdr3_nt: TGTGCCAGTAGACCGGAGGGACAGGCCATCTACGAGCAGTACTTC
cdr3_aa: CASRPEGQAIYEQYF

j_call: TRBJ1-2
v_call: TRBV3-1/TRBV3-2
clone_size: NA
d_call: NA
cdr3_length: 14
cdr3_nt: TGTGCCAGCAGCCAAGTGTCGGGGGGCTATGGCTACACCTTC
cdr3_aa: CASSQVSGGYGYTF

j_call: TRBJ2-7
v_call: TRBV5-4
clone_size: few
d_call: NA
cdr3_length: 14
cdr3_nt: TGTGCCAGCGGACATTTCGACAGGCTCAACGAGCAGTACTTC
cdr3_aa: CASGHFDRLNEQYF

j_call: TRBJ2-7
v_call: TRBV3-1/TRBV3-2
clone_size: NA
d_call: NA
cdr3_length: 14
cdr3_nt: TGTGCCAGCAGCCAAGATCCGGGTTCCTACGAGCAGTACTTC
cdr3_aa: CASSQDPGSYEQYF

j_call: TRBJ1-1
v_call: TRBV11-3
clone_size: NA
d_call: NA
cdr3_length: 14
cdr3_nt: TGTGCCAGCAGCCCCCAATGGAGTAACACTGAAGCTTTCTTT
cdr3_aa: CASSPQWSNTEAFF

j_call: TRBJ1-5
v_call: TRBV6-1
clone_size: NA
d_call: NA
cdr3_length: 15
cdr3_nt: TGTGCCAGCAGTGACAGGGGCGGCCGCAATCAGCCCCAGCATTTT
cdr3_aa: CASSDRGGRNQPQHF

j_call: TRBJ2-7
v_call: TRBV7-6
clone_size: NA
d_call: TRBD1
cdr3_length: 14
cdr3_nt: TGTGCCAGCAGCTTAGCAACAGGGGGGTACGAGCAGTACTTC
cdr3_aa: CASSLATGGYEQYF

j_call: TRBJ1-3
v_call: TRBV11-2
clone_size: once
d_call: NA
cdr3_length: 15
cdr3_nt: TGTGCCAGCAGCTTATTCGCAGGTGTAGGAAACACCATATATTTT
cdr3_aa: CASSLFAGVGNTIYF

j_call: TRBJ1-2
v_call: TRBV6-1
clone_size: once
d_call: NA
cdr3_length: 15
cdr3_nt: TGTGCCAGCAGTGAAGTGGCAGGGGCCTACTATGGCTACACCTTC
cdr3_aa: CASSEVAGAYYGYTF

j_call: TRBJ1-2
v_call: TRBV5-1
clone_size: NA
d_call: TRBD1
cdr3_length: 16
cdr3_nt: TGCGCCAGCAGCCCGAGGGGAGGGGACAGGGCGTATGGCTACACCTTC
cdr3_aa: CASSPRGGDRAYGYTF

j_call: TRBJ1-4
v_call: TRBV4-2
clone_size: once
d_call: TRBD1
cdr3_length: 15
cdr3_nt: TGTGCCAGCAGCCAAGAAGGGGACAGCTATGAAAAACTGTTTTTT
cdr3_aa: CASSQEGDSYEKLFF

j_call: TRBJ1-6
v_call: TRBV11-2
clone_size: NA
d_call: NA
cdr3_length: 15
cdr3_nt: TGTGCCAGCAGCTTAGTGGGGGGGGCAGCTTCACCCCTCCACTTT
cdr3_aa: CASSLVGGAASPLHF

j_call: TRBJ2-3
v_call: TRBV6-4
clone_size: NA
d_call: NA
cdr3_length: 16
cdr3_nt: TGTGCCAGCAGTGACTGGCCTAGCGAGTCCACAGATACGCAGTATTTT
cdr3_aa: CASSDWPSESTDTQYF